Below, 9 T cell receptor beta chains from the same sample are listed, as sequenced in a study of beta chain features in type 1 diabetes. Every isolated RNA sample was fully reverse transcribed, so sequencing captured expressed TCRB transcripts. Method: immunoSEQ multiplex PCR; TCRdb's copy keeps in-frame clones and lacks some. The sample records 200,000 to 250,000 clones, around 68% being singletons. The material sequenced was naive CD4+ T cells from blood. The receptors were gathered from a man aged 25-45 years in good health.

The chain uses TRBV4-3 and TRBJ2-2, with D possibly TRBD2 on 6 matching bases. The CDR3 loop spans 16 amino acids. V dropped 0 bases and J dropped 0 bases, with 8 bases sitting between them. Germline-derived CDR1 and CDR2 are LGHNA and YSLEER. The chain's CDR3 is CASSQETGANTGELFF. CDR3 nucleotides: TGCGCCAGCAGCCAAGAAACGGGAGCGAACACCGGGGAGCTGTTTTTT.

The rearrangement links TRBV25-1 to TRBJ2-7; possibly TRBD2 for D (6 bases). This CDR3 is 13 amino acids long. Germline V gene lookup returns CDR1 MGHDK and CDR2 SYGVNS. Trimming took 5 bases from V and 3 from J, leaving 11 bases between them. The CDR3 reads CASSRGGSYEQYF. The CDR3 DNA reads TGTGCCAGCAGTCGTGGGGGGAGCTACGAGCAGTACTTC.

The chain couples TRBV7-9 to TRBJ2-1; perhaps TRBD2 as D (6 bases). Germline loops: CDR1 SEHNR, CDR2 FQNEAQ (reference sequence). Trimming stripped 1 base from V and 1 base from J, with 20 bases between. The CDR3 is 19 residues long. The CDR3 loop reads CASSLEVTGRGSSYNEQFF. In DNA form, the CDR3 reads TGTGCCAGCAGCTTAGAGGTGACGGGTCGGGGGTCTTCCTACAATGAGCAGTTCTTC.

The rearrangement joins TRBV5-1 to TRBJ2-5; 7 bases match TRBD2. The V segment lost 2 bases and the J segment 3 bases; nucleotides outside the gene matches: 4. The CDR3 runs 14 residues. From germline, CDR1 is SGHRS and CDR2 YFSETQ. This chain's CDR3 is CASSFGLVKETQYF. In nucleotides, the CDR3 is TGCGCCAGCAGCTTCGGACTAGTAAAAGAGACCCAGTACTTC.

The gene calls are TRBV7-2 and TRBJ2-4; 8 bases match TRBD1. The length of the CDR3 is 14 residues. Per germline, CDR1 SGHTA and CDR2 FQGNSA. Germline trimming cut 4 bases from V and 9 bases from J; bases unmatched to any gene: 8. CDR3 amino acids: CASSYSRQGSIQYF. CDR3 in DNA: TGTGCCAGCAGCTATTCAAGACAGGGGAGCATTCAGTACTTC. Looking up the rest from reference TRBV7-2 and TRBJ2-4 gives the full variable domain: GAGVSQSPSNKVTEKGKDVELRCDPISGHTALYWYRQSLGQGLEFLIYFQGNSAPDKSGLPSDRFSAERTGGSVSTLTIQRTQQEDSAVYLCASSYSRQGSIQYFGAGTRLSVL.

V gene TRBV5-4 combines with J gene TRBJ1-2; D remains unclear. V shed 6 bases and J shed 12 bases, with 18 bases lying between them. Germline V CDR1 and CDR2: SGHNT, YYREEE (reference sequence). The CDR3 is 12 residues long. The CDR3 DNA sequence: TGTGCCAGCAACCGTCCAGGATCCTTGCACACCTTC. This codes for CASNRPGSLHTF. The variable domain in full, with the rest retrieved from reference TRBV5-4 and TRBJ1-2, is ETGVTQSPTHLIKTRGQQVTLRCSSQSGHNTVSWYQQALGQGPQFIFQYYREEENGRGNFPPRFSGLQFPNYSSELNVNALELDDSALYLCASNRPGSLHTFGSGTRLTVV.

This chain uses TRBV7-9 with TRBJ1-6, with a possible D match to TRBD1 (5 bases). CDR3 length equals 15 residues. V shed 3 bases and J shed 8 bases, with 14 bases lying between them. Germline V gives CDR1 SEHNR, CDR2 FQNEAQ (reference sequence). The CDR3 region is CASSFRDGGDSPLHF. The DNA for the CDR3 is TGTGCCAGCAGCTTTCGGGACGGGGGAGATTCACCCCTCCACTTT.

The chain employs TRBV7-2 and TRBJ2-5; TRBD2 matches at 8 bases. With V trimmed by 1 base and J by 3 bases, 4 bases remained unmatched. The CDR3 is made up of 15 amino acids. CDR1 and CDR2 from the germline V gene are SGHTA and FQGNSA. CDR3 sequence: CASSLVSGSKETQYF. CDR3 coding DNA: TGTGCCAGCAGCTTAGTGAGCGGGAGTAAAGAGACCCAGTACTTC.

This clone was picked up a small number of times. Here the CDR3 reads CASSPLGFGTPYEKLFF. The CDR3, as DNA: TGTGCCAGCAGCCCTCTGGGGTTCGGGACACCGTATGAAAAACTGTTTTTT. The chain has TRBV14 and TRBJ1-4, with D perhaps TRBD1 (6 bases). CDR3 size: 17 residues. The germline CDR1 and CDR2 sequences are SGHDN and FVKESK. V was clipped by 4 bases and J by 6 bases, with 21 bases between them.